This record covers a single T cell receptor (beta chain). The junction shows a germline mismatch at one end, possibly a read error. After extraction with the RNeasy kit, roughly 0.5 to 1 ug of the RNA was reverse transcribed using random hexamers. TCRdb recomputed calls from the immunoSEQ multiplex PCR reads with MiXCR, one row per CDR3 protein. Of approximately 150,000 distinct CDR3 sequences in the sample, around 93% are singletons; the top ten hold around 0.13%. There are 13 residues in the CDR3. Germline V gives CDR1 ENHRY, CDR2 SYGVKD. These data belong to a study of CD8 T cells in Susac syndrome.

The chain links TRBV10-3 to TRBJ1-1; TRBD1 is a possible D gene (5 bases). This receptor was taken from a human donor in good health. Sequences were obtained from CD4+ T cells from PBMCs. The CDR3 reads CAFSGDGGTEAFF. The CDR3, as DNA: TGTGCCTTCAGTGGTGATGGGGGGACTGAAGCTTTCTTT.